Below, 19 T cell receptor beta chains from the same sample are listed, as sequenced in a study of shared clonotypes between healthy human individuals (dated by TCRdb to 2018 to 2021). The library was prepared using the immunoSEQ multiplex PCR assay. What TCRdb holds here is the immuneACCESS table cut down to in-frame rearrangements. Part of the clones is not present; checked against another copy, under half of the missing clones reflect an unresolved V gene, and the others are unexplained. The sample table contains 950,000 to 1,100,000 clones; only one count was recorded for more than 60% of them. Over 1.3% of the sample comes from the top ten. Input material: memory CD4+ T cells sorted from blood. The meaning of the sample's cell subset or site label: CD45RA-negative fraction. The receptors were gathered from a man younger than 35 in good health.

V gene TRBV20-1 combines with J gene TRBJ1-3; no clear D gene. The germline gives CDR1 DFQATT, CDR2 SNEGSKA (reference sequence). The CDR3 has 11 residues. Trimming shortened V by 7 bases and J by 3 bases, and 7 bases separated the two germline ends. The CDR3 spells CSGSDGNTIYF. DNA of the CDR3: TGCAGTGGGTCAGATGGAAACACCATATATTTT.

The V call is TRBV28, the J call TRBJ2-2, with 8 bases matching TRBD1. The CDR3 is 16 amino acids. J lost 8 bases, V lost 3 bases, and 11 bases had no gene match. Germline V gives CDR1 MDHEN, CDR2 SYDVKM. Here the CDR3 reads CASSFRQGPMTGELFF. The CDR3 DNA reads TGTGCCAGCAGTTTCCGACAGGGGCCGATGACGGGGGAGCTGTTTTTT.

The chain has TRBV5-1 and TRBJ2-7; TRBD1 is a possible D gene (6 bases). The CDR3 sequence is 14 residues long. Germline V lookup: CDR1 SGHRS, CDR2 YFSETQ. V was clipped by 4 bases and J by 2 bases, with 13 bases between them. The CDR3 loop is CASSTGTKAYEQYF. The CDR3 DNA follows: TGCGCCAGCAGCACCGGGACAAAGGCCTACGAGCAGTACTTC.

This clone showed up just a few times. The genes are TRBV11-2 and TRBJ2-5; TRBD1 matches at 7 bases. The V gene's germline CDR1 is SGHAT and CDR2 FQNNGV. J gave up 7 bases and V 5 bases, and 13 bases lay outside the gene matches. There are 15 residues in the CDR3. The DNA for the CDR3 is TGTGCCAGCAGCCGGACAGGAAAAGAGAAAGCGACCCAGTACTTC. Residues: CASSRTGKEKATQYF. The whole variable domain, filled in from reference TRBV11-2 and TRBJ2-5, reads EAGVAQSPRYKIIEKRQSVAFWCNPISGHATLYWYQQILGQGPKLLIQFQNNGVVDDSQLPKDRFSAERLKGVDSTLKIQPAKLEDSAVYLCASSRTGKEKATQYFGPGTRLLVL.

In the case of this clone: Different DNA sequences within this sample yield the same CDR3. The CDR3, as DNA: TGTGCCAGCAGTTTAGGACAGGGCCCCTACGAGCAGTACTTC. The encoded protein is CASSLGQGPYEQYF. The genes are TRBV28 and TRBJ2-7, with TRBD1 identical over 8 bases. The length of the CDR3 is 14 residues. After removal of 2 bases from V and 2 bases from J, the junction contained 2 bases not matched to a gene. Looked up from germline, CDR1 is MDHEN and CDR2 is SYDVKM. The full variable domain, rest sourced from reference TRBV28 and TRBJ2-7, is DVKVTQSSRYLVKRTGEKVFLECVQDMDHENMFWYRQDPGLGLRLIYFSYDVKMKEKGDIPEGYSVSREKKERFSLILESASTNQTSMYLCASSLGQGPYEQYFGPGTRLTVT.

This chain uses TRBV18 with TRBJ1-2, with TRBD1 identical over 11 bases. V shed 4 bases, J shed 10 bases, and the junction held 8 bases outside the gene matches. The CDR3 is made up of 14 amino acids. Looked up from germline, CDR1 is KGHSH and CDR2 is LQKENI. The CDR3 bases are TGTGCCAGCTCACAAGGGACAGGGGGGAAAACCTACACCTTC. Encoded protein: CASSQGTGGKTYTF.

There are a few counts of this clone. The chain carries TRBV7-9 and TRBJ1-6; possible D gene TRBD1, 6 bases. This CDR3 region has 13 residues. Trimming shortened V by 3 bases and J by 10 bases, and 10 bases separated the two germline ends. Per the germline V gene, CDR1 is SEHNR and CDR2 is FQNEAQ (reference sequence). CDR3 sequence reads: CASSFTQGSPLHF. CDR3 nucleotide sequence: TGTGCCAGCAGCTTTACACAGGGATCACCCCTCCACTTT.

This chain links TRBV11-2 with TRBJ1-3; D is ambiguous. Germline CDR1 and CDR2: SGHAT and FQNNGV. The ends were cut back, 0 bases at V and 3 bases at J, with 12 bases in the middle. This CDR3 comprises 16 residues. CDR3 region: CASSLDVGGRGNTIYF. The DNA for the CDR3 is TGTGCCAGCAGCTTAGATGTTGGCGGCCGTGGAAACACCATATATTTT.

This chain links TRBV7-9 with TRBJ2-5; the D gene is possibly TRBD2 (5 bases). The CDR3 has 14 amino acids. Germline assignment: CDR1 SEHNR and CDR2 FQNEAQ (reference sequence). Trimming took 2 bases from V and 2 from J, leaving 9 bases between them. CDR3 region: CASSLIGEQETQYF. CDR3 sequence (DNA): TGTGCCAGCAGCTTAATCGGGGAACAAGAGACCCAGTACTTC.

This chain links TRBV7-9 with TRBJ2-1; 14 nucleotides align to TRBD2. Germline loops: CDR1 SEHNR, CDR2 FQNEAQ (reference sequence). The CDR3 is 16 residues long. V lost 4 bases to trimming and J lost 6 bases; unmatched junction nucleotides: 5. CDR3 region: CASSSGLAGDGNEQFF. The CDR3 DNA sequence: TGTGCCAGCAGCTCGGGACTAGCGGGAGATGGCAATGAGCAGTTCTTC. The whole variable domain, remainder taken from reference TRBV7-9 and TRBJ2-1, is DTGVSQNPRHKITKRGQNVTFRCDPISEHNRLYWYRQTLGQGPEFLTYFQNEAQLEKSRLLSDRFSAERPKGSFSTLEIQRTEQGDSAMYLCASSSGLAGDGNEQFFGPGTRLTVL.

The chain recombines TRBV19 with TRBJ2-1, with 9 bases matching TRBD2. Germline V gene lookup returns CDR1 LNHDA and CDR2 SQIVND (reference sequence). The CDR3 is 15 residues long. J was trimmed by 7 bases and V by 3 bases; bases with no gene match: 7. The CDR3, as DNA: TGTGCCAGTAGTATTAGGGGCGGGAGGGCAAATGAGCAGTTCTTC. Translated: CASSIRGGRANEQFF. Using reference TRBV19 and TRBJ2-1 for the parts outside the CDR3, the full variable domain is DGGITQSPKYLFRKEGQNVTLSCEQNLNHDAMYWYRQDPGQGLRLIYYSQIVNDFQKGDIAEGYSVSREKKESFPLTVTSAQKNPTAFYLCASSIRGGRANEQFFGPGTRLTVL.

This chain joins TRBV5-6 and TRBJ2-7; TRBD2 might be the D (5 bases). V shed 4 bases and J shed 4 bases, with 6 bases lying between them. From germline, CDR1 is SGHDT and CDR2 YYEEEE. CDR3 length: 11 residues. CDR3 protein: CASSRGYEQYF. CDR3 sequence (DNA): TGTGCCAGCAGCAGAGGGTACGAGCAGTACTTC.

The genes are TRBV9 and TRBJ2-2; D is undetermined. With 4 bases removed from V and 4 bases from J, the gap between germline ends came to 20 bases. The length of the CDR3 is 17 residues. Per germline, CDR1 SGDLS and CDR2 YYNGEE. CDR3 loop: CASSPPQQLPFTGELFF. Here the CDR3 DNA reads TGTGCCAGCAGCCCCCCCCAACAGTTACCCTTCACCGGGGAGCTGTTTTTT.

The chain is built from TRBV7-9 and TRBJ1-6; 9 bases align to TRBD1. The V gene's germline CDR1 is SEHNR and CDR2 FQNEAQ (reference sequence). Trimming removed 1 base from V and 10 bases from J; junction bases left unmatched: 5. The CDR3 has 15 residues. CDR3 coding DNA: TGTGCCAGCAGCTTAGGGGGGACAGGGTCCTCACCCCTCCACTTT. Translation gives CASSLGGTGSSPLHF. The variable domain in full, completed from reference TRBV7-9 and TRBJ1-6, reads DTGVSQNPRHKITKRGQNVTFRCDPISEHNRLYWYRQTLGQGPEFLTYFQNEAQLEKSRLLSDRFSAERPKGSFSTLEIQRTEQGDSAMYLCASSLGGTGSSPLHFGNGTRLTVT.

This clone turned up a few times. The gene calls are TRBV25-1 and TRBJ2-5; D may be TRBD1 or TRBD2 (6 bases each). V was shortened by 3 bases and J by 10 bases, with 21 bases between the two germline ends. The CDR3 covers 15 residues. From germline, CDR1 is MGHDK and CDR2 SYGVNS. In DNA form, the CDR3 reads TGTGCCAGCAGTGACCCGGCGGGACAAGTTGATCGCCAGTACTTC. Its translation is CASSDPAGQVDRQYF. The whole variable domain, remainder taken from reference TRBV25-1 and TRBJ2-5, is EADIYQTPRYLVIGTGKKITLECSQTMGHDKMYWYQQDPGMELHLIHYSYGVNSTEKGDLSSESTVSRIRTEHFPLTLESARPSHTSQYLCASSDPAGQVDRQYFGPGTRLLVL.

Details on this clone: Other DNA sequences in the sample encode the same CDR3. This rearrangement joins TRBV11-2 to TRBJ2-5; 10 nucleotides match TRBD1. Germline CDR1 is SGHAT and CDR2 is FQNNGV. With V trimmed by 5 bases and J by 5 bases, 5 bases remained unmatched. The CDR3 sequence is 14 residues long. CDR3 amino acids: CASSRQGAGETQYF. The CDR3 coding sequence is TGTGCCAGCAGCAGACAGGGGGCGGGGGAGACCCAGTACTTC. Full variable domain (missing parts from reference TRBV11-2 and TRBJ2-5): EAGVAQSPRYKIIEKRQSVAFWCNPISGHATLYWYQQILGQGPKLLIQFQNNGVVDDSQLPKDRFSAERLKGVDSTLKIQPAKLEDSAVYLCASSRQGAGETQYFGPGTRLLVL.

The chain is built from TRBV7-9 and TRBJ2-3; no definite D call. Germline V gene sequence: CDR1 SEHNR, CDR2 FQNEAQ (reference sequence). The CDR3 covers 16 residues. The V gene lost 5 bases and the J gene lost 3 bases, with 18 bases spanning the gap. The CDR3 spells CASSPLAGQRTDTQYF. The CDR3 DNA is TGTGCCAGCAGCCCCTTAGCCGGGCAGAGGACAGATACGCAGTATTTT.

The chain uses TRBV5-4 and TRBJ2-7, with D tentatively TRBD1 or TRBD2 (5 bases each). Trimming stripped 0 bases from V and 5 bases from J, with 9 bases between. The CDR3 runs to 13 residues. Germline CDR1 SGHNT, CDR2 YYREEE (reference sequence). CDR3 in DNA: TGTGCCAGCAGCTTGGATTGGGGGAACGAGCAGTACTTC. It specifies CASSLDWGNEQYF.

The CDR3 here is CASSPRGQPQHF. CDR3 bases: TGTGCCAGCAGCCCGCGAGGACAGCCCCAGCATTTT. The J gene is TRBJ1-5, the V gene TRBV7-2; D uncertain. Germline values: CDR1 SGHTA, CDR2 FQGNSA. This CDR3 comprises 12 residues. Trimming took 5 bases from V and 7 from J, leaving 9 bases between them.